The rows below give T cell receptor beta chains drawn from one sample of a study of blood T cells in healthy people across ages. Via MiXCR, TCRdb re-called the 5' RACE reads, giving one row per CDR3 protein. The sample lists some 1.5 million distinct CDR3 sequences; roughly two fifths were seen once. Sequencing was performed on blood. The receptor set was obtained from a woman aged 18-30 years in good health. Both conserved end residues are part of each CDR3. Fields, in order: D gene, V gene, CDR3 length, clone size, J gene, CDR3 protein, CDR3 DNA. The D gene is left open where the match is weak. Some rows have no size entry. The others give once, few or many, or a class for an expanded clone.

.	TRBV20-1	13	few	TRBJ2-7	CSAQKPSSYEQYF	TGCAGTGCTCAGAAACCAAGTTCCTACGAGCAGTACTTC
TRBD1	TRBV12-5	13	.	TRBJ2-7	CASGRTGTYEQYF	TGTGCTAGTGGGAGGACAGGGACCTACGAGCAGTACTTC
.	TRBV6-1	15	.	TRBJ2-6	CASSPVNSGANVLTF	TGTGCCAGCAGTCCCGTTAACTCTGGGGCCAACGTCCTGACTTTC
.	TRBV11-2	16	.	TRBJ2-1	CASSLPQWGSYNEQFF	TGTGCCAGCAGCTTACCGCAGTGGGGCTCCTACAATGAGCAGTTCTTC
.	TRBV7-8	16	few	TRBJ2-1	CASSLSGAGMGNEQFF	TGTGCCAGCAGCTTATCTGGCGCTGGCATGGGTAATGAGCAGTTCTTC
.	TRBV7-9	15	.	TRBJ2-2	CASLDRAKGDGELFF	TGTGCCAGCTTGGACCGTGCAAAGGGTGACGGGGAGCTGTTTTTT
TRBD2	TRBV18	15	few	TRBJ2-5	CASSPPSGRYETQYF	TGTGCCAGCTCTCCTCCTAGCGGGAGGTATGAGACCCAGTACTTC
TRBD2	TRBV11-1	17	.	TRBJ2-1	CASSLALGAGGYREQFF	TGTGCCAGCAGCTTAGCCCTCGGTGCGGGGGGGTATCGTGAGCAGTTCTTC
.	TRBV10-3	15	few	TRBJ2-7	CAISAQVSSYNEQYF	TGTGCCATCAGTGCACAGGTTAGCTCCTACAATGAGCAGTACTTC
TRBD2	TRBV12-3/TRBV12-4	14	.	TRBJ2-1	CASSFGRAYNEQFF	TGTGCCAGCAGTTTTGGGAGGGCCTACAATGAGCAGTTCTTC
TRBD1	TRBV5-1	17	few	TRBJ2-6	CASSGTGIFSGANVLTF	TGCGCCAGCAGCGGGACAGGGATCTTCTCTGGGGCCAACGTCCTGACTTTC
TRBD2	TRBV27	17	.	TRBJ2-3	CASSLPPLADSTDTQYF	TGTGCCAGCAGTCTTCCCCCACTAGCGGATAGCACAGATACGCAGTATTTT
.	TRBV4-3	16	.	TRBJ2-1	CASSQEPAQLYNEQFF	TGCGCCAGCAGCCAAGAACCGGCACAGCTGTACAATGAGCAGTTCTTC
TRBD2	TRBV9	15	.	TRBJ2-5	CASSEGLAGEETQYF	TGTGCCAGCAGCGAGGGACTAGCGGGGGAAGAGACCCAGTACTTC
TRBD2	TRBV12-3/TRBV12-4	14	.	TRBJ2-3	CAITSGGSTDTQYF	TGTGCCATAACTAGCGGGGGGAGCACAGATACGCAGTATTTT
.	TRBV3-1	15	.	TRBJ1-2	CASSQDPGVSYGYTF	TGTGCCAGCAGCCAAGATCCGGGGGTCAGCTATGGCTACACCTTC
TRBD2	TRBV4-3	13	.	TRBJ2-7	CVSSKGTSYEQYF	TGCGTCAGCAGCAAAGGGACTAGTTACGAGCAGTACTTC
TRBD1	TRBV6-6	12	.	TRBJ2-7	CASRHDRGGQYF	TGTGCCAGCAGGCACGACAGGGGAGGGCAGTACTTC
.	TRBV7-2	13	.	TRBJ1-1	CASSLRLDPEAFF	TGTGCCAGCAGCTTACGTTTGGATCCTGAAGCTTTCTTT
.	TRBV10-3	12	.	TRBJ1-2	CAVRKEGYGYTF	TGTGCCGTCCGTAAGGAGGGCTATGGCTACACCTTC
TRBD2	TRBV4-3	17	.	TRBJ2-7	CASSQIRLGLGSYEQYF	TGCGCCAGCAGCCAAATACGGCTGGGACTAGGATCCTACGAGCAGTACTTC
.	TRBV20-1	12	once	TRBJ1-5	CSARGLYQPQHF	TGCAGTGCTAGAGGTTTGTATCAGCCCCAGCATTTT
.	TRBV6-2/TRBV6-3	16	few	TRBJ2-6	CAIGDSPTSGANVLTF	TGTGCCATAGGGGACTCCCCGACCTCTGGGGCCAACGTCCTGACTTTC
TRBD1	TRBV30	14	.	TRBJ2-7	CAWSLGTANYEQYF	TGTGCCTGGAGTCTGGGGACAGCCAACTACGAGCAGTACTTC
.	TRBV12-3/TRBV12-4	10	.	TRBJ2-1	CASRGGALFF	TGTGCCAGCAGGGGGGGGGCCTTGTTCTTC
.	TRBV5-6	14	.	TRBJ1-2	CASSLGQNIYGYTF	TGTGCCAGCAGCTTGGGACAGAACATCTATGGCTACACCTTC
TRBD1	TRBV28	14	once	TRBJ1-3	CATSTGVNGNTIYF	TGTGCCACCTCGACAGGGGTAAATGGAAACACCATATATTTT
.	TRBV4-1	15	many	TRBJ2-7	CASSQERQSSYEQYF	TGCGCCAGCAGCCAAGAGAGACAGAGCTCCTACGAGCAGTACTTC
.	TRBV20-1	16	few	TRBJ2-4	CSARDRPYRQGYIQYF	TGCAGTGCTAGAGATAGGCCCTACAGGCAAGGGTACATTCAGTACTTC
.	TRBV4-2	16	.	TRBJ2-1	CASSQEDYNLFNEQFF	TGTGCCAGCAGCCAAGAAGACTACAATCTCTTCAATGAGCAGTTCTTC
.	TRBV7-9	13	.	TRBJ2-3	CTSSPGRTDTQYF	TGTACCAGCAGCCCCGGACGGACAGATACGCAGTATTTT
.	TRBV5-5	14	once	TRBJ2-3	CASSPPTTEDTQYF	TGTGCCAGCAGCCCCCCAACAACCGAAGATACGCAGTATTTT
TRBD2	TRBV12-5	15	.	TRBJ2-7	CASGQKREDLYEQYF	TGTGCTAGTGGTCAGAAGCGGGAGGACCTCTACGAGCAGTACTTC
.	TRBV10-3	15	.	TRBJ2-4	CAISESGRGSNIQYF	TGTGCCATCAGTGAGTCAGGGAGAGGTTCGAACATTCAGTACTTC
TRBD1	TRBV24-1	15	few	TRBJ1-2	CATSDRTGSLYGYTF	TGTGCCACCAGTGACCGGACAGGGTCTCTTTATGGCTACACCTTC
.	TRBV12-3/TRBV12-4	15	few	TRBJ2-4	CASSLEVLAKNIQYF	TGTGCCAGCAGTTTAGAGGTGCTAGCCAAAAACATTCAGTACTTC